This T cell receptor (beta chain) was sequenced during a study of blood T cell repertoires in COVID-19. Study background: Samples came from the United States, Italy and Spain, spanning acute and convalescent COVID-19. T cells, B-cell-depleted T cells, or PBMCs supplied cDNA or gDNA.

In the original processing: Estimation of nucleated cell counts was performed using reference gene primer amplification. Assay: immunoSEQ multiplex PCR; the TCRdb copy retains only in-frame clones and omits some. Clonal size and the V and J genes are those of that table, whereas D and trimming came from the DNA. The table has roughly 240,000 clones, approximately 86% seen once. This CDR3 spans 13 amino acids. The germline V gene encodes CDR1 SGHNT and CDR2 YYREEE (reference sequence). V was shortened by 2 bases and J by 3 bases, with 5 bases between the two germline ends. The chain carries TRBV5-4 and TRBJ2-2; no clear D. The specimen sequenced was peripheral blood. This TCR came from a man aged 18 to 35 with active or convalescent COVID-19. The CDR3 spells CASSFTDTGELFF. The CDR3 region has the DNA TGTGCCAGCAGCTTTACGGACACCGGGGAGCTGTTTTTT.